The 5 T cell receptor beta chains listed next were all sequenced from one sample in a study of T-cell memory formation after mild COVID-19. TCRdb fed the 5' RACE reads into MiXCR, producing one record per CDR3 protein. The table includes about 470,000 distinct CDR3 sequences, around a quarter detected once. Sequencing was carried out using PBMCs or a T cell subset sorted from them (not recorded which). These receptors were obtained from an adult woman who had mild COVID-19 (a few samples of this study predate the infection). Cell type and time point are not known.

The chain couples TRBV14 to TRBJ1-1; no clear D. This CDR3 contains 14 residues. Looked up from germline, CDR1 is SGHDN and CDR2 is FVKESK. V gave up 0 bases and J gave up 3 bases, with 8 bases separating them. CDR3 sequence reads: CASSQDPTDTEAFF. The DNA of the CDR3 is TGTGCCAGCAGCCAAGACCCCACAGACACTGAAGCTTTCTTT.

This clonotype was seen once. One end of the junction does not line up with germline, which may come from a read error. J is TRBJ2-1 and V is TRBV12-3 or TRBV12-4; 8 bases align to TRBD1. The CDR3 consists of 15 residues. CDR3 DNA sequence: TGTGCCAGCAGCCATAACCGGGGACAGGCGGGTCCGACGGTCTTC. It encodes CASSHNRGQAGPTVF.

This chain uses TRBV7-8 with TRBJ2-7; D ambiguous. Between the trimmed V and J ends, which lost 5 bases and 2 bases, there was a span of 16 bases. CDR1 and CDR2 from the germline V gene are SGHVS and FQNEAQ. This CDR3 contains 15 residues. The CDR3 region is CASSLSGLLPYEQYF. CDR3 bases: TGTGCCAGCAGCCTTAGTGGTCTCCTCCCCTACGAGCAGTACTTC.

The rearrangement joins TRBV9 to TRBJ2-3, with D hard to call. Per germline, CDR1 SGDLS and CDR2 YYNGEE. This CDR3 has 15 amino acids. The V gene lost 1 base and the J gene lost 1 base, with 10 bases spanning the gap. The CDR3: CASSVTVGRTDTQYF. CDR3 in DNA: TGTGCCAGCAGCGTAACAGTCGGCCGCACAGATACGCAGTATTTT.

This clonotype was observed a few times. The chain uses TRBV5-1 and TRBJ1-2; D gene unclear. V was clipped by 4 bases and J by 5 bases, with 9 bases between them. Germline V gene sequence: CDR1 SGHRS, CDR2 YFSETQ. The CDR3 totals 12 residues. Written as DNA, the CDR3 is TGCGCCAGCAGCCTAGGACGGTATGGCTACACCTTC. This sequence encodes CASSLGRYGYTF.